This TCR beta chain was identified during a study of shared clonotypes between healthy human individuals. The assay was immunoSEQ multiplex PCR, and TCRdb's table has in-frame clones only and misses some. The sample comprises about 1 million clones, approximately 76% of which are singletons, and 1.2% to 1.5% rests with the top ten. The CDR3 contains 16 residues. Germline values: CDR1 MDHEN, CDR2 SYDVKM. V gave up 5 bases and J gave up 1 base, with 14 bases separating them. Study outcomes and limitations: Clonotypes that were shared across a handful of donors made up around 5% of naive CD4 clonotypes. Among the subsets, naive ones generally showed larger estimated richness than memory ones.

Turning to this clone: Its antigen is as yet unknown.

This chain joins TRBV28 and TRBJ2-2, with a tentative D call TRBD2 (6 bases). Sequenced: memory CD4+ T cells sorted from blood. Subset reported: CD45RA-negative fraction. The sequence came from a man younger than 30 in good health. The CDR3 loop reads CASSPAAAGNTGELFF. The CDR3 nucleotides read TGTGCCAGCAGTCCCGCCGCAGCGGGGAACACCGGGGAGCTGTTTTTT. The whole variable domain, remainder taken from reference TRBV28 and TRBJ2-2, is DVKVTQSSRYLVKRTGEKVFLECVQDMDHENMFWYRQDPGLGLRLIYFSYDVKMKEKGDIPEGYSVSREKKERFSLILESASTNQTSMYLCASSPAAAGNTGELFFGEGSRLTVL.